This TCR beta chain was found in a study of blood T cell repertoires in COVID-19. Study summary: Samples of COVID-19 (acute and convalescent) were obtained from the United States, Italy and Spain.

Per the authors' pipeline: How many nucleated cells were present was estimated from reference gene primer amplification. TCRdb keeps only in-frame clones here, not all; method: immunoSEQ multiplex PCR. From that table come the V and J calls and clone size; the DNA was used to work out D and trimming. Altogether more than 250,000 clones are present, approximately 90% being singletons, with the ten largest covering over 5%. V was pared by 4 bases and J by 0 bases, with 12 bases between. Germline loops: CDR1 SQVTM, CDR2 ANQGSEA. CDR3 size: 14 residues. Sequenced sample: peripheral blood. The rearrangement joins TRBV29-1 to TRBJ1-2; D is perhaps TRBD1 (6 bases). This receptor was taken from a woman in her forties or fifties with COVID-19, enrolled during active disease. CDR3 amino acids: CSVVGQGSNYGYTF. CDR3 in DNA: TGCAGCGTTGTAGGGCAGGGGTCTAACTATGGCTACACCTTC.